The subject of this entry is one TCR beta chain. As yet, its antigen is unknown. With 60 Vbeta and 13 Jbeta primers, the PCR was carried out. In the original processing: Later, an analysis found about 83 million unique TCR beta chains, and about 10 million of these were shared. Generated by immunoSEQ multiplex PCR, the TCRdb table keeps only in-frame clones and is missing some. Clone size and the V and J calls come from that table; the DNA yielded D and trimming. Here the sample spans roughly 110,000 clones, roughly four fifths being singletons. Germline-derived CDR1 and CDR2 are MNHEY and SVGAGI. There are 15 residues in the CDR3. Trimming removed 6 bases from V and 6 bases from J; junction bases left unmatched: 7. These data originate in a study of cytomegalovirus exposure and HLA in healthy donors. Study as a whole: Sequencing of about 179 million T cells in an earlier analysis found 120 million or so unique TCR beta sequences. Study-level findings and limits: In an earlier analysis, about 87% or about 30%: the productive usage of most TCR beta V segments.

This clonotype originated in a woman between 50 and 59 years old in good health and CMV-seropositive. Sequencing was done on a sample of PBMCs. The chain carries TRBV6-5 and TRBJ1-6, with TRBD1 matching over 8 bases. The CDR3 spells CASSVGGQVNSPLHF. For the CDR3, the DNA is TGTGCCAGCAGCGTCGGGGGACAGGTTAATTCACCCCTCCACTTT.